The clone carrying this T cell receptor beta chain appeared a single time. Trimming removed 6 bases from V and 0 bases from J; junction bases left unmatched: 5. This CDR3 is 15 amino acids long. Germline V gene sequence: CDR1 MNHEY, CDR2 SVGAGI. The protocol was immunoSEQ multiplex PCR, while the TCRdb copy is restricted to in-frame clones and leaves out a portion. The sample lists around 370,000 clones, about nine tenths seen once, with around 6% in the top ten. Recruited during active infection, patients (from Seattle) were subsequently followed longitudinally. These data belong to a study of blood T cell repertoires in COVID-19. Study in general: Collection of acute and convalescent COVID-19 samples took place in the United States, Italy and Spain. T cells, B-cell-depleted T cells, or PBMCs supplied cDNA or gDNA.

The source is a woman in her fifties or sixties with COVID-19, enrolled during active disease. The sequenced sample was peripheral blood. V and J are TRBV6-5 and TRBJ2-7, with 10 bases aligning to TRBD1. The DNA of the CDR3 is TGTGCCAGCAGGACAGGGGGCGTCAGCTCCTACGAGCAGTACTTC. Its translation: CASRTGGVSSYEQYF.